Shown below are 16 T cell receptor beta chains from a single sample sequenced in a study of blood T cell repertoires in COVID-19. Assay: immunoSEQ multiplex PCR; the TCRdb copy retains only in-frame clones and omits some. The sample carries 320,000 or so clones, more than 75% recorded once. The sequencing sample was made of PBMCs or T cells enriched from blood (not recorded which). These receptors were collected from a woman aged 25-40 years who had recovered from COVID-19.

This clone was counted a single time. This chain connects TRBV6-5 to TRBJ1-2, with D maybe TRBD1 (6 bases). The germline CDR1 and CDR2 sequences are MNHEY and SVGAGI. Trimming took 6 bases from V and 7 from J, leaving 18 bases between them. The CDR3 is 14 amino acids. CDR3: CASRSSGGGGGYTF. The CDR3, as DNA: TGTGCCAGCAGATCCTCTGGGGGCGGGGGTGGCTACACCTTC.

This clone came up a few times. The chain joins TRBV28 to TRBJ1-1; D not resolved. V lost 6 bases and J lost 3, with 11 bases in between. The V gene's germline CDR1 is MDHEN and CDR2 SYDVKM. The CDR3 is made up of 13 amino acids. As DNA, the CDR3 is TGTGCCAGCAGGCTAGACGGCTACACTGAAGCTTTCTTT. Its translation: CASRLDGYTEAFF. The variable domain in full, with the rest retrieved from reference TRBV28 and TRBJ1-1, is DVKVTQSSRYLVKRTGEKVFLECVQDMDHENMFWYRQDPGLGLRLIYFSYDVKMKEKGDIPEGYSVSREKKERFSLILESASTNQTSMYLCASRLDGYTEAFFGQGTRLTVV.

V usage is TRBV27 and J usage is TRBJ1-5; possibly TRBD1 for D (6 bases). V was cut by 2 bases and J by 3 bases, with 11 bases left in between. The germline V gene encodes CDR1 MNHEY and CDR2 SMNVEV (reference sequence). The CDR3 runs 15 residues. This CDR3 reads CASSLGGAINQPQHF. CDR3 sequence (DNA): TGTGCCAGCAGTTTAGGGGGGGCAATCAATCAGCCCCAGCATTTT.

In DNA form, the CDR3 reads TGTGCCAGCAGCCTTCGACACGTCCCGGGACAGGGGGCAGAAGGCTACACCTTC. Translation gives CASSLRHVPGQGAEGYTF. This chain joins TRBV5-5 and TRBJ1-2; the match to TRBD1 covers 12 bases. The V gene end was trimmed by 4 bases and the J gene end by 8 bases; junction bases not matched to a gene: 18. The germline gives CDR1 SGHKS, CDR2 YYEKEE (reference sequence). The CDR3 is made up of 18 amino acids.

The chain links TRBV7-8 to TRBJ2-5; no firm D call. The ends were cut back, 0 bases at V and 5 bases at J, with 13 bases in the middle. The CDR3 is made up of 15 amino acids. CDR1 SGHVS and CDR2 FQNEAQ come from the germline V gene. This chain's CDR3 is CASSLASLPGETQYF. CDR3 sequence (DNA): TGTGCCAGCAGCTTAGCGTCCCTGCCGGGTGAGACCCAGTACTTC.

The rearrangement links TRBV7-2 to TRBJ2-7; tentative D call: TRBD2 (5 bases). Germline-derived CDR1 and CDR2 are SGHTA and FQGNSA. This CDR3 has 16 amino acids. Trimming removed 2 bases at V and 0 bases at J, with 14 bases between. The CDR3 bases are TGTGCCAGCAGCTTATACGGGCCGGGGAGCTCCTACGAGCAGTACTTC. Protein product: CASSLYGPGSSYEQYF.

The chain recombines TRBV5-1 with TRBJ2-7; TRBD1 matches at 9 bases. The CDR3 has 14 residues. The J segment lost 5 bases and the V segment lost 0 bases, leaving 3 bases of the junction unmatched. The germline V gene encodes CDR1 SGHRS and CDR2 YFSETQ. CDR3 DNA sequence: TGCGCCAGCAGCTTGGTACAGGGGGCCGACGAGCAGTACTTC. This sequence encodes CASSLVQGADEQYF. The full variable domain, its missing parts supplied by reference TRBV5-1 and TRBJ2-7, is KAGVTQTPRYLIKTRGQQVTLSCSPISGHRSVSWYQQTPGQGLQFLFEYFSETQRNKGNFPGRFSGRQFSNSRSEMNVSTLELGDSALYLCASSLVQGADEQYFGPGTRLTVT.

V and J are TRBV24-1 and TRBJ2-1; D perhaps matches TRBD2 (6 bases). Germline-derived CDR1 and CDR2 are KGHDR and SFDVKD. V was trimmed by 4 bases and J by 0 bases, leaving 9 bases between them. The CDR3 extends over 15 amino acids. The CDR3 nucleotides are TGTGCCACCAGTGACCCGGGAGACTCCTACAATGAGCAGTTCTTC. It encodes CATSDPGDSYNEQFF.

As regards this clone: At one end, the junction sequence differs from germline, possibly due to a read error. The chain employs TRBV3-1 (or the pseudogene TRBV3-2) and TRBJ1-1; 9 bases are a match to TRBD1. Germline loops: CDR1 LGHDT, CDR2 YNNKEL (reference sequence). The CDR3 totals 14 residues. This CDR3 reads CASSQGTGIGEAFF. DNA for the CDR3: TGTGCCAGCAGTCAAGGGACAGGGATCGGTGAAGCTTTCTTT.

The J gene is TRBJ1-2, the V gene TRBV10-3; D unclear. The V gene lost 3 bases and the J gene lost 0 bases, with 11 bases spanning the gap. Germline CDR1 reads ENHRY; CDR2 reads SYGVKD. The CDR3 consists of 15 residues. The DNA of the CDR3 is TGTGCCATCAGTGAAGAGTTCCCTTCTAACTATGGCTACACCTTC. This gives the protein CAISEEFPSNYGYTF.

The chain has TRBV28 and TRBJ2-4; no firm D call. Germline-derived CDR1 and CDR2 are MDHEN and SYDVKM. CDR3 length: 15 residues. The V end lost 5 bases, the J end lost 0 bases, and 11 bases lay between the germline ends. The CDR3 nucleotides read TGTGCCAGCAGTGTCAGGTCTCTAGCCAAAAACATTCAGTACTTC. Its protein product is CASSVRSLAKNIQYF.

The chain is built from TRBV2 and TRBJ2-2; 8 nucleotides match TRBD2. V gave up 5 bases and J gave up 5 bases; unmatched junction bases: 7. Germline CDR1 SNHLY, CDR2 FYNNEI. This CDR3 is 15 amino acids long. The CDR3 sequence: CASSRAGGPTGELFF. The CDR3 DNA reads TGTGCCAGCAGTCGGGCGGGGGGCCCAACCGGGGAGCTGTTTTTT.

The chain couples TRBV7-2 to TRBJ2-1; TRBD1 matches 7 bases. This CDR3 has 15 amino acids. With 5 bases clipped from V and 6 bases from J, the junction kept 10 bases outside the gene matches. From germline, CDR1 is SGHTA and CDR2 FQGNSA. Here the CDR3 DNA reads TGTGCCAGCAGCCAGGGACAGTTCGAAGGCAATGAGCAGTTCTTC. Translation: CASSQGQFEGNEQFF.

The CDR3 region has the DNA TGTGCCAGCAGTGGGCCTAGCGGGGGGGCGGCTTCCTACGAGCAGTACTTC. Its protein is CASSGPSGGAASYEQYF. This chain joins TRBV2 and TRBJ2-7, with TRBD2 matching over 12 bases. Trimming cost V 4 bases and J 1 base; bases outside gene matches: 8. The germline V gene encodes CDR1 SNHLY and CDR2 FYNNEI. This CDR3 region has 17 residues.

The J gene is TRBJ1-1, the V gene TRBV18; 7 nucleotides agree with TRBD1. CDR1 is KGHSH, CDR2 LQKENI, per germline. The CDR3 has 16 residues. V lost 3 bases and J lost 6; bases outside the gene matches: 13. CDR3 loop: CASSPATTGSTAEAFF. The CDR3 DNA reads as TGTGCCAGCTCACCTGCAACGACAGGGAGTACGGCTGAAGCTTTCTTT.

This clone was counted once. The chain uses TRBV28 and TRBJ2-2; perhaps TRBD2 as D (7 bases). This CDR3 is built from 13 residues. Germline-derived CDR1 and CDR2 are MDHEN and SYDVKM. V was pared by 6 bases and J by 10 bases, with 15 bases between. The CDR3 coding sequence is TGTGCCAGCAGCCGGCCGGGGGGCGCGGAGCTGTTTTTT. Amino acid sequence: CASSRPGGAELFF.